This T cell receptor beta chain came from a study of cytomegalovirus exposure and HLA in healthy donors. Study-wide results and limits: The only immune exposure information that was available was CMV serostatus.

Germline V gene sequence: CDR1 LNHDA, CDR2 SQIVND (reference sequence). The V gene lost 5 bases and the J gene lost 0 bases, with 10 bases spanning the gap. The CDR3 is 14 amino acids. PCR amplification relied on 60 Vbeta primers (plus 13 Jbeta primers). Produced via immunoSEQ multiplex PCR; TCRdb's table is partial and in-frame only. The sample holds some 150,000 clones; about three quarters are singletons and the top ten take almost 6.5%. Worth noting for this clone: Its specificity is unknown.

The chain employs TRBV19 and TRBJ1-2, with no clear D. The receptor comes from a middle-aged man in good health and CMV-seropositive. Source material: PBMCs. Here the CDR3 DNA reads TGTGCCAGTAGTCCCCTAATTTCTAACTATGGCTACACCTTC. It translates to CASSPLISNYGYTF.